These 14 T cell receptor beta chains were all obtained from the same sample, sequenced in a study of regulatory T cells in long-lasting Graves disease. Time point defined: persistent/refractory GD, antithyroid drugs over 5 years with positive TRAb. Scientists built the TCR library using RNA that was extracted from PBMCs. Combining iRepertoire HTBI primers with Arm-PCR of CDR3 regions, the authors built TCR beta libraries. A single record per CDR3 protein comes from TCRdb applying MiXCR to the multiplex PCR reads. The repertoire holds nearly 350,000 distinct CDR3 sequences, with 15% to 20% as singletons. The specimen comprised peripheral blood mononuclear cells (PBMCs), sampled when the disease was refractory, from a patient treated with antithyroid drugs. All receptors derive from a female donor with Graves disease.

The chain carries TRBV11-2 and TRBJ2-3; D not resolved. The V and J ends lost 6 bases and 4 bases respectively, with 20 bases between them. There are 16 residues in the CDR3. Germline CDR1 SGHAT, CDR2 FQNNGV. The CDR3: CASRSTVGPASDTQYF. CDR3 DNA: TGTGCCAGCAGATCGACTGTAGGGCCGGCCTCAGATACGCAGTATTTT. Full variable domain (missing parts from reference TRBV11-2 and TRBJ2-3): EAGVAQSPRYKIIEKRQSVAFWCNPISGHATLYWYQQILGQGPKLLIQFQNNGVVDDSQLPKDRFSAERLKGVDSTLKIQPAKLEDSAVYLCASRSTVGPASDTQYFGPGTRLTVL.

The chain couples TRBV7-2 to TRBJ2-5; perhaps TRBD2 as D (6 bases). Germline CDR1 SGHTA, CDR2 FQGNSA. The CDR3 totals 15 residues. The V gene lost 4 bases and the J gene lost 2 bases, with 14 bases spanning the gap. DNA for the CDR3: TGTGCCAGCAGCTCCCGGGGGATGAGGCAAGAGACCCAGTACTTC. As protein: CASSSRGMRQETQYF.

This clonotype was picked up many times. The chain links TRBV11-2 to TRBJ2-5; 11 bases map to TRBD2. The CDR3 spans 18 residues. Germline V CDR1 and CDR2: SGHAT, FQNNGV. After removal of 0 bases from V and 2 bases from J, the junction contained 8 bases not matched to a gene. CDR3 nucleotides: TGTGCCAGCAGCTTAGAACCCCTAGCGGGGGGACCACAAGAGACCCAGTACTTC. It codes for CASSLEPLAGGPQETQYF.

Here the CDR3 reads CASSPGSGTGRNQPQHF. The CDR3 region has the DNA TGTGCCAGCTCACCAGGGAGCGGGACAGGGCGCAATCAGCCCCAGCATTTT. This chain uses TRBV18 with TRBJ1-5; 9 bases fit TRBD1. V shed 2 bases, J shed 2 bases, and the junction held 7 bases outside the gene matches. The CDR3 has 17 residues. Germline-derived CDR1 and CDR2 are KGHSH and LQKENI.

This clonotype has only a few counts. The rearrangement joins TRBV19 to TRBJ1-5; D is possibly TRBD1 (5 bases). V was pared by 6 bases and J by 6 bases, with 15 bases between. This CDR3 has 14 residues. Per the germline V gene, CDR1 is LNHDA and CDR2 is SQIVND (reference sequence). CDR3 residues: CASSPRDGSQPQHF. The CDR3 nucleotides are TGTGCCAGTAGCCCCCGGGACGGCAGTCAGCCCCAGCATTTT.

This clonotype has only a few counts. V gene TRBV15 combines with J gene TRBJ2-5, with TRBD1 identical over 9 bases. The V gene end was trimmed by 5 bases and the J gene end by 4 bases; junction bases not matched to a gene: 5. Germline V lookup: CDR1 LNHNV, CDR2 YYDKDF (reference sequence). The CDR3 has 14 residues. CDR3 amino acids: CATSPTGGTETQYF. The CDR3, as DNA: TGTGCCACCAGCCCTACAGGGGGCACAGAGACCCAGTACTTC.

This clonotype has a handful of counts. The chain uses TRBV28 and TRBJ2-7; D is uncertain. The CDR3 is 14 amino acids. The V gene's germline CDR1 is MDHEN and CDR2 SYDVKM. V lost 1 base and J lost 6, with 13 bases in between. The CDR3 nucleotides are TGTGCCAGCAGTTTATCCGGGTCTTGGTCCGAGCAGTACTTC. Protein: CASSLSGSWSEQYF.

The chain combines TRBV19 with TRBJ2-7; D unclear. V dropped 7 bases and J dropped 3 bases, with 19 bases sitting between them. The CDR3 extends over 15 amino acids. The germline V gene has CDR1 LNHDA and CDR2 SQIVND (reference sequence). The CDR3 loop reads CASNSQHSPYYEQYF. CDR3 DNA sequence: TGTGCCAGTAACTCCCAGCACAGCCCATACTACGAGCAGTACTTC. The entire variable domain, with the rest obtained from reference TRBV19 and TRBJ2-7, is as follows: DGGITQSPKYLFRKEGQNVTLSCEQNLNHDAMYWYRQDPGQGLRLIYYSQIVNDFQKGDIAEGYSVSREKKESFPLTVTSAQKNPTAFYLCASNSQHSPYYEQYFGPGTRLTVT.

This clonotype has at least ten counts. V usage is TRBV30 and J usage is TRBJ2-7; maybe TRBD1 (5 bases). The germline V gene encodes CDR1 GTSNPN and CDR2 SVGIG (reference sequence). The CDR3 length is 11 residues. Trimming left V 3 bases short and J 7 bases short, with 10 bases between. The CDR3 bases are TGTGCCTGGAGACAGGCTCGGGAGCAGTACTTC. It is translated as CAWRQAREQYF.

This clonotype came up many times. V is TRBV6-1 and J is TRBJ1-6; 9 bases line up with TRBD1. The germline V gene encodes CDR1 MNHNS and CDR2 SASEGT. With V trimmed by 7 bases and J by 12 bases, 10 bases remained unmatched. The CDR3 has 14 residues. In DNA form, the CDR3 reads TGTGCCAGCATTCCCCCGGGACAGGGAGAACCCCTCCACTTT. It codes for CASIPPGQGEPLHF.

This clonotype showed up many times. The chain combines TRBV2 with TRBJ2-7; D is possibly TRBD1 or TRBD2 (6 bases each). Per germline, CDR1 SNHLY and CDR2 FYNNEI. The CDR3 covers 14 residues. V lost 7 bases to trimming and J lost 4 bases, with 17 bases between them. The CDR3: CASKWGDNTYEQYF. CDR3 bases: TGTGCCAGCAAGTGGGGGGACAATACATACGAGCAGTACTTC.

The CDR3 reads CASSARDRVHNEQFF. The CDR3 DNA follows: TGTGCCAGCAGCGCTCGGGACAGGGTCCACAATGAGCAGTTCTTC. The chain combines TRBV6-1 with TRBJ2-1, with 9 bases lining up with TRBD1. The length of the CDR3 is 15 residues. With V trimmed by 6 bases and J by 5 bases, 8 bases remained unmatched. From germline, CDR1 is MNHNS and CDR2 SASEGT.

This clonotype was observed at least ten times. The chain links TRBV7-2 to TRBJ2-5, with D perhaps TRBD1 (5 bases). The CDR3 has 14 amino acids. V lost 4 bases, J lost 0 bases, and 9 bases lay in between. The germline V gene encodes CDR1 SGHTA and CDR2 FQGNSA. In DNA, the CDR3 is TGTGCCAGCAGCTGGGGCCCAAACCAAGAGACCCAGTACTTC. Translating gives CASSWGPNQETQYF.

A few counts support this clonotype. The chain joins TRBV7-9 to TRBJ1-2; D unresolved. Germline assignment: CDR1 SEHNR and CDR2 FQNEAQ (reference sequence). The V end was cut by 5 bases, the J end by 4 bases, with 14 bases between. This CDR3 is 14 amino acids long. CDR3 sequence reads: CASSPNDASYGYTF. For the CDR3, the DNA is TGTGCCAGCAGCCCCAACGATGCTTCCTATGGCTACACCTTC.